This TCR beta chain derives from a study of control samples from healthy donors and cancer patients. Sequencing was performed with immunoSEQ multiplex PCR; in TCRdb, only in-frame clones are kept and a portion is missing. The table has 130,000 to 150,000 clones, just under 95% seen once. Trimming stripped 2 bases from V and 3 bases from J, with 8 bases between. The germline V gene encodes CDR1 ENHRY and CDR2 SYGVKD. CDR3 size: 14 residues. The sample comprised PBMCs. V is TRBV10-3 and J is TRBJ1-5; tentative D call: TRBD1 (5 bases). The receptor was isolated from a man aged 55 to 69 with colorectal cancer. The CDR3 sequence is CAISEDSSNQPQHF. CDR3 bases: TGTGCCATCAGTGAGGACAGCTCCAATCAGCCCCAGCATTTT.